The rows below give T cell receptor beta chains drawn from one sample of a study of esophageal squamous cell carcinoma under preoperative chemotherapy. TCRdb re-analysed the PCR reads in MiXCR, keeping a single row per CDR3 protein. The table has more than 9,500 distinct CDR3 sequences, approximately 50% seen once. Sampling was conducted from a patient given preoperative chemotherapy. The receptors were gathered from a human donor with esophageal squamous cell carcinoma. The donor label of this sample is uncertain. The CDR3 runs from the conserved cysteine through the conserved F or W. Each record gives: CDR3 protein, J gene, V gene, CDR3 length.

CSAADRTRGSDTQYF,TRBJ2-3,TRBV20-1,15
CASSELGGCDTDTQYF,TRBJ2-3,TRBV6-1,16
CASGGSVADTQYF,TRBJ2-3,TRBV6-1,13
CASSYSNWQGMNEQFF,TRBJ2-1,TRBV6-5,16
CASALAIEKTQYF,TRBJ2-5,TRBV6-1,13
CASSGGIPGLPTDTQYF,TRBJ2-3,TRBV6-1,17
CASFTGSDAQYF,TRBJ2-3,TRBV6-1,12
CAMSLGQVRKDEQFF,TRBJ2-1,TRBV7-2,15
CASSLVSYEQYF,TRBJ2-3,TRBV7-6,12
CASSQVDLGFTDTQYF,TRBJ2-3,TRBV4-1,16
CASSLYAGTHRDTQYF,TRBJ2-3,TRBV7-2,16
CASSEASWDSTYEQYF,.,TRBV6-1,16
CASRSTGLYNEQFF,TRBJ2-1,TRBV7-2,14
CASSQGVSGALTGETQYF,.,TRBV3-1,18
CASSLGETGNQPQHF,TRBJ1-5,TRBV6-1,15
CASSEGGGTDAQYF,.,TRBV6-1,14
CASSALGVQETQYF,TRBJ2-5,TRBV6-1,14
CASKAGGPGDTQYF,TRBJ2-3,TRBV6-1,14
CASRQSSGANVLTF,TRBJ2-6,TRBV12-3/TRBV12-4,14
CAGSSTGYEQFF,TRBJ2-1,TRBV10-3,12
CASSEGWAGVTHEQFF,TRBJ2-1,TRBV6-1,16
CASSEDTAAPGELFF,TRBJ2-2,TRBV6-1,15
CASTHYNEQFF,TRBJ2-1,TRBV6-1,11
CASSEARRGVGYTF,TRBJ1-2,TRBV6-1,14